Presented here are 8 T cell receptor beta chains from one specimen sequenced in a study of regulatory T cells in long-lasting Graves disease. As to time point: persistent/refractory GD, antithyroid drugs over 5 years with positive TRAb. Isolated PBMC RNA provided the starting material for the TCR library. Arm-PCR of CDR3 regions and iRepertoire HTBI primers were used to build TCR beta libraries. MiXCR, applied by TCRdb to the multiplex PCR reads, yields one record per CDR3 protein. Among 300,000 or so distinct CDR3 sequences, around 20% were seen once, and the ten largest hold 29%. The specimen comprised peripheral blood mononuclear cells (PBMCs), sampled when the disease was refractory, from a patient treated with antithyroid drugs. Receptor source: a female donor with Graves disease.

V usage is TRBV12-3 or TRBV12-4 and J usage is TRBJ2-3, with 9 bases that match TRBD2. V lost 7 bases, J lost 1 base, and 3 bases stayed unmatched. The CDR3 contains 14 residues. The chain's CDR3 is CASKASGGTDTQYF. The CDR3 nucleotides read TGTGCCAGCAAAGCTAGCGGGGGCACAGATACGCAGTATTTT.

The sample holds a few counts of this clonotype. The CDR3 sequence: CASSPTSGRGPRHTQYF. CDR3 DNA sequence: TGTGCCAGCAGCCCCACTTCGGGTCGTGGCCCCCGACATACGCAGTATTTT. The rearrangement joins TRBV6-1 to TRBJ2-3; D call uncertain. The CDR3 totals 17 residues. Trimming left V 6 bases short and J 7 bases short, with 26 bases between. Germline CDR1 reads MNHNS; CDR2 reads SASEGT.

CDR3 in DNA: TGTGCCAGCAGTTACAAACTAGCGGGAGGGGGTAATGAGCAGTTCTTC. It yields the protein CASSYKLAGGGNEQFF. The chain couples TRBV6-2 or TRBV6-3 to TRBJ2-1, with 13 bases that match TRBD2. This CDR3 comprises 16 residues. In germline, CDR1 is MNHEY, CDR2 SVGEGT. V lost 2 bases and J lost 7; bases outside the gene matches: 5.

This clonotype was seen ten or more times. The chain joins TRBV20-1 to TRBJ1-1, with D possibly being TRBD1 (6 bases). The germline gives CDR1 DFQATT, CDR2 SNEGSKA (reference sequence). With 0 bases removed from V and 6 bases from J, the gap between germline ends came to 17 bases. This CDR3 comprises 15 residues. As DNA, the CDR3 is TGCAGTGCTAGAGATCACGGACAGTATTACGCTGAAGCTTTCTTT. This sequence encodes CSARDHGQYYAEAFF.

This clonotype was recorded at least ten times. V usage is TRBV27 and J usage is TRBJ2-7; 10 bases match TRBD2. The germline V gene has CDR1 MNHEY and CDR2 SMNVEV (reference sequence). Trimming removed 5 bases from V and 1 base from J; junction bases left unmatched: 5. The CDR3 is 15 amino acids. Written as DNA, the CDR3 is TGTGCCAGCAGTCCCGGACTAGCGGAATCCTACGAGCAGTACTTC. Translation: CASSPGLAESYEQYF.

The rearrangement links TRBV27 to TRBJ1-5; weak D call: TRBD1 (6 bases). The germline CDR1 and CDR2 sequences are MNHEY and SMNVEV (reference sequence). The CDR3 loop spans 15 amino acids. The V end lost 6 bases, the J end lost 6 bases, and 18 bases lay between the germline ends. DNA of the CDR3: TGTGCCAGCAGCCCGGTACAGGGCCAGGGTCAGCCCCAGCATTTT. As protein: CASSPVQGQGQPQHF.

With regard to this clonotype: This likely reflects a read error, since a far larger clone is one base away. CDR3 region: CASSSRDSNTEAFF. Written as DNA, the CDR3 is TGTGCCAGTAGTTCCCGGGACTCGAACACTGAAGCTTTCTTT. The chain uses TRBV6-2 or TRBV6-3 and TRBJ1-1; maybe TRBD1 (5 bases). Germline CDR1 MNHEY, CDR2 SVGEGT. CDR3 length: 14 residues.

This clonotype was seen ten or more times. The chain has TRBV2 and TRBJ2-7; D could derive from TRBD1 or TRBD2 (6 bases each). The germline V gene has CDR1 SNHLY and CDR2 FYNNEI. CDR3 length equals 14 residues. The germline V and J ends were trimmed by 6 bases and 6 bases, with 18 bases remaining between them. CDR3 nucleotides: TGTGCCAGCAGGGGACTGAGGGGGACTGGCGAGCAGTACTTC. Protein: CASRGLRGTGEQYF.